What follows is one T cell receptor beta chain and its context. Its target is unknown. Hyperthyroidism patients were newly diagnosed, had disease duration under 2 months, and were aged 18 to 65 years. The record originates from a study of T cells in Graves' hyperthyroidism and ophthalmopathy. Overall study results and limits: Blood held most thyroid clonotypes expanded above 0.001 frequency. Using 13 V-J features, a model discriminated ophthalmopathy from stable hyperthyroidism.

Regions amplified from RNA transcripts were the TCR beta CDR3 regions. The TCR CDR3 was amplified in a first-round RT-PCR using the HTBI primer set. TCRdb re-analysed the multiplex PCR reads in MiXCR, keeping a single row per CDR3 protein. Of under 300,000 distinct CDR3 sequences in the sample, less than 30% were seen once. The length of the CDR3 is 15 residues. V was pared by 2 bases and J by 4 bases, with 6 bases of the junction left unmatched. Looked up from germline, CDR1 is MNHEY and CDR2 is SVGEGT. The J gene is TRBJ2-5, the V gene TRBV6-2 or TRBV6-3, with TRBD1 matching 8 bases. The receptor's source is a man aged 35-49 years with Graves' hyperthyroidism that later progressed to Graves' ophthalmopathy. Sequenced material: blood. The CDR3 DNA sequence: TGTGCCAGCAGTTACCTGACCGGGACAGGAGAGACCCAGTACTTC. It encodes CASSYLTGTGETQYF.